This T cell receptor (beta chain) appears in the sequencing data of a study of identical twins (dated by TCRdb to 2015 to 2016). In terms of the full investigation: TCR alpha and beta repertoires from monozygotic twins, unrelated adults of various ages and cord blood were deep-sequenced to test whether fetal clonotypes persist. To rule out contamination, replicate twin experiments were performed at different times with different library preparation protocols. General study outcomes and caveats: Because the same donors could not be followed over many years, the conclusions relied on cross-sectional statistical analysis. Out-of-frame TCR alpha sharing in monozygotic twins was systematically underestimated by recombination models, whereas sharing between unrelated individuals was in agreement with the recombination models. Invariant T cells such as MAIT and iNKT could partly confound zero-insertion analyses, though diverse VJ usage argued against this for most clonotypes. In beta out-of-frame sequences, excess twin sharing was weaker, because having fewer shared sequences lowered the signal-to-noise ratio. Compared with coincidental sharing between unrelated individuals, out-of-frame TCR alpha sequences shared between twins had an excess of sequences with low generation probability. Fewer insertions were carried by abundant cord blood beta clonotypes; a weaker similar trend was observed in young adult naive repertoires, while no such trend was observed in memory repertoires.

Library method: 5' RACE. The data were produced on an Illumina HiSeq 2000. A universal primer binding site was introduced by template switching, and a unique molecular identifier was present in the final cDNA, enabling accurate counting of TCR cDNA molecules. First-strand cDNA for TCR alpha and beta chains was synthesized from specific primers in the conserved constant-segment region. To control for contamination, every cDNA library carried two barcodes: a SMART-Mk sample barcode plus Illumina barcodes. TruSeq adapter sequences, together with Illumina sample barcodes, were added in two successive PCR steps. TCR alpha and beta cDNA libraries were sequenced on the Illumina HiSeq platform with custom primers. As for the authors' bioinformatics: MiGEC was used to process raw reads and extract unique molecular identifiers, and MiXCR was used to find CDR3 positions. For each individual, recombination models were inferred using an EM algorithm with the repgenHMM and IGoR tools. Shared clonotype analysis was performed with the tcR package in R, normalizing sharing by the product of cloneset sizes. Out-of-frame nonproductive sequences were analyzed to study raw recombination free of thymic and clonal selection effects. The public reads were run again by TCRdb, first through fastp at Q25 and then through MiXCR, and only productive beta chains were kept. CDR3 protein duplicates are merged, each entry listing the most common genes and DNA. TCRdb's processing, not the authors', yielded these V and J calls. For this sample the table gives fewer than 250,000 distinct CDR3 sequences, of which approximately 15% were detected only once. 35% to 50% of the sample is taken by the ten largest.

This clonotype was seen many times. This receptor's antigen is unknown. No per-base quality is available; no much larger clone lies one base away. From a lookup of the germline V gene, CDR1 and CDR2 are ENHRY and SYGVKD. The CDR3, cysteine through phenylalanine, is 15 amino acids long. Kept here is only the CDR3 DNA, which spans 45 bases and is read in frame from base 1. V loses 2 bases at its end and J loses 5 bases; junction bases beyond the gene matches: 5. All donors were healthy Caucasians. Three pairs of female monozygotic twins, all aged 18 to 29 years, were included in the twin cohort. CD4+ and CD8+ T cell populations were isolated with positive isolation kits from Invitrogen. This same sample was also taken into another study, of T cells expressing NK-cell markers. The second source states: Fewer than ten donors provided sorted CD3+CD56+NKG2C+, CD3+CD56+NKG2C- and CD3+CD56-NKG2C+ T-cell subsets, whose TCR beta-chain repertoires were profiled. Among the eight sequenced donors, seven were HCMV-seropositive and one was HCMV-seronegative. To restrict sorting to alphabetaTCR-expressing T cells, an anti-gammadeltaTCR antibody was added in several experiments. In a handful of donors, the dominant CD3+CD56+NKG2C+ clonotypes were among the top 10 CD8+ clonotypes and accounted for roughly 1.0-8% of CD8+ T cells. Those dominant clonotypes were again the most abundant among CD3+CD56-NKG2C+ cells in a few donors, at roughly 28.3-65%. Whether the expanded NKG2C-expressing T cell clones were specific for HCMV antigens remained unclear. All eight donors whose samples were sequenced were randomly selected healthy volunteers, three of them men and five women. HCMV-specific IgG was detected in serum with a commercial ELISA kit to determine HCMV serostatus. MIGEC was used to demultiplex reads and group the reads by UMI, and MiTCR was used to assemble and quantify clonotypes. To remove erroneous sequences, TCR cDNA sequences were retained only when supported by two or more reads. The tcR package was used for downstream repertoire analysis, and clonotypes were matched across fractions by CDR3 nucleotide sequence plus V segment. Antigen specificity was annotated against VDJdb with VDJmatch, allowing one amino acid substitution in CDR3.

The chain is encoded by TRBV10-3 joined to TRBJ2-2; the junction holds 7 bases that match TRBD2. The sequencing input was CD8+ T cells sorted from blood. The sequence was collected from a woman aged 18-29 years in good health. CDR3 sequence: CAISEPGLSTGELFF. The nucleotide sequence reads TGTGCCATCAGTGAGCCGGGACTATCGACCGGGGAGCTGTTTTTT.